This TCR beta chain stems from a study of cytomegalovirus exposure and HLA in healthy donors. On the study more broadly: An analysis done earlier identified approximately 120 million unique TCR beta sequences from 200 million or so T cells. Study-level points and caveats: Cytomegalovirus association was assigned to around 150 TCR beta chains. Among TCR sequences, most were rare, though some public TCRs appeared in many donors. The majority of CMV-associated TCR beta chains were reported as apparently HLA-restricted in a later analysis.

With 6 bases removed from V and 6 bases from J, the gap between germline ends came to 8 bases. The CDR3 length is 12 residues. Germline loops: CDR1 KGHSH, CDR2 LQKENI. PCR primers comprised 60 Vbeta and 13 Jbeta primers. Repertoires were generated with immunoSEQ multiplex PCR, while TCRdb's copy carries only in-frame clones and drops some. The data show roughly 100,000 clones, with under 85% seen just once and under 1.5% held by the top ten. As concerns this clone: Its antigen is undetermined.

The receptor comes from a man aged 35 to 55 in good health and CMV-seronegative. The sequenced sample consisted of PBMCs. The chain carries TRBV18 and TRBJ2-2; no clear D gene. This CDR3 is CASSGSAGELFF. CDR3 nucleotides: TGTGCCAGCTCCGGGTCCGCCGGGGAGCTGTTTTTT.